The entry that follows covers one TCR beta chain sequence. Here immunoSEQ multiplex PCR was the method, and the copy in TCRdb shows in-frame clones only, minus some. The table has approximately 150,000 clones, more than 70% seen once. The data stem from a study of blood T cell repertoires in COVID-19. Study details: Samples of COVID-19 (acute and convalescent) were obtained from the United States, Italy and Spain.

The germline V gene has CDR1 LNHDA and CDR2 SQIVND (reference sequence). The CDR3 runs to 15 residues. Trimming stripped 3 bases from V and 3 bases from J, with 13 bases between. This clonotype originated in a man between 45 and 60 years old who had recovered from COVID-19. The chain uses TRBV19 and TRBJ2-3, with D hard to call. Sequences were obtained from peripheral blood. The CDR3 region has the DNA TGTGCCAGTAGTATGGGCCAAAAGCAGACAGATACGCAGTATTTT. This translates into CASSMGQKQTDTQYF. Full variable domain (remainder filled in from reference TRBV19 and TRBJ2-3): DGGITQSPKYLFRKEGQNVTLSCEQNLNHDAMYWYRQDPGQGLRLIYYSQIVNDFQKGDIAEGYSVSREKKESFPLTVTSAQKNPTAFYLCASSMGQKQTDTQYFGPGTRLTVL.